This is a list of T cell receptor beta chains from one sample in a study of T cell repertoires in cytomegalovirus infection. TCRdb itself ran the reads through MiXCR, one entry per CDR3 protein. The repertoire consists of 900,000 to 950,000 distinct CDR3 sequences, with roughly a third occurring once and the leading ten covering roughly 13%. The antigens for these receptors are not known. Sample: cultured CD8+ T cells from PBMCs, taken from culture after CMV antigen stimulation. The source of these receptors is a human donor in good health (CMV status not recorded). Some clones in this sample may be carry-over from other donors' samples. CDR3s include the opening cysteine and the closing phenylalanine or tryptophan. Each record gives: CDR3 length, J gene, V gene, D gene, clone size, CDR3 DNA, CDR3 protein. D genes are given only for firm matches. Size is stated for part of the rows, as once, few or many counts, or as a class when the clone is expanded.

13 TRBJ2-1 TRBV7-6 TRBD2 few TGTGCCAGCCTGCGGGGGGGCCACAATGAGCAGTTCTTC CASLRGGHNEQFF
17 TRBJ1-2 TRBV7-8 . . TGTGCCAGCAGCCCAAGCGGGGGCGAGCGGAATAACTATGGCTACACCTTC CASSPSGGERNNYGYTF
17 TRBJ2-5 TRBV25-1 TRBD2 . TGTGCCAGCAGTGGCAGACTAGCGGGGGCCACACAAGAGACCCAGTACTTC CASSGRLAGATQETQYF
14 TRBJ1-1 TRBV5-1 . many TGCGCCAGCAGCTTGGGGACTCCTGCAAGTGAAGCTTTCTTT CASSLGTPASEAFF
15 TRBJ2-3 TRBV4-1 TRBD1 . TGCGCCAGCAGCCACGGGACAGGTAGCACAGATACGCAGTATTTT CASSHGTGSTDTQYF
17 TRBJ1-6 TRBV6-1 . . TGTGCCAGCAACTCTTGGGCTAAGGGAACCTATAATTCACCCCTCCACTTT CASNSWAKGTYNSPLHF
13 TRBJ2-5 TRBV27 TRBD1 . TGTGCCAGCAGGGGACAGGGCCGGGAGACCCAGTACTTC CASRGQGRETQYF
16 TRBJ1-6 TRBV7-2 . . TGTGCCAGCAGCTTTTCGGGGTACACCTATAATTCACCCCTCCACTTT CASSFSGYTYNSPLHF
13 TRBJ2-5 TRBV2 . . TGTGCCAGCATCCCCGGGTCGGGGGAGACCCAGTACTTC CASIPGSGETQYF
15 TRBJ1-2 TRBV6-2/TRBV6-3 . . TGTGCCAGCACCAACCGGGACGGCCTTCCCCATGGCTACACCTTC CASTNRDGLPHGYTF
16 TRBJ2-7 TRBV12-3/TRBV12-4 . . TGTGCCAGCAGTTCTACGGCCTTCACTGGTTCATACGAGCAGTACTTC CASSSTAFTGSYEQYF
15 TRBJ2-1 TRBV28 TRBD2 few TGTGCCAGTCTGACCCCCGGGGGGGCCGGCAATGAGCAGTTCTTC CASLTPGGAGNEQFF
15 TRBJ1-2 TRBV7-2 . many TGTGCCAGCAGCTTAGCTGGTCAGGGGATCTATGGCTACACCTTC CASSLAGQGIYGYTF
16 TRBJ2-1 TRBV7-6 . . TGTGCCAGCAGCTTAGGGGCGGCGGGGTCTGGGAATGAGCAGTTCTTC CASSLGAAGSGNEQFF
15 TRBJ1-1 TRBV7-9 . few TGTGCCAGCAGCTTAGCCGGCATAGCCAACACTGAAGCTTTCTTT CASSLAGIANTEAFF
15 TRBJ2-1 TRBV6-1 . many TGTGCCAGCAGTGAATGGGCCCCTCAGGGGAATGAGCAGTTCTTC CASSEWAPQGNEQFF
15 TRBJ2-3 TRBV9 . . TGTGCCAGCAGCCTCAAGGGGGGGACCACAGATACGCAGTATTTT CASSLKGGTTDTQYF
16 TRBJ2-2 TRBV4-1 . . TGCGCCAGCAGCCAAGATCCCATAACGAACACCGGGGAGCTGTTTTTT CASSQDPITNTGELFF
13 TRBJ1-2 TRBV6-5 . . TGTGCCAGCAGTTACTCTTTACAGGCGGGCTACACCTTC CASSYSLQAGYTF
16 TRBJ2-5 TRBV27 . few TGTGCCAGCAGTCCCGGGCTAGCGAGAATGGGAGAGACCCAGTACTTC CASSPGLARMGETQYF
17 TRBJ2-2 TRBV28 . few TGTGCCAGCAGTTTAAAGGGGCCCCTGAAAGGGACCGGGGAGCTGTTTTTT CASSLKGPLKGTGELFF
13 TRBJ2-5 TRBV7-7 TRBD2 . TGTGCTAGCACGGGGGGGCCTCGAGAGACCCAGTACTTC CASTGGPRETQYF
15 TRBJ1-2 TRBV7-8 TRBD1 many TGTGCCAGCAGCCCTCCGGACAGGGACGATATTGGCTACACCTTC CASSPPDRDDIGYTF
14 TRBJ2-7 TRBV27 TRBD2 . TGTGCCAGCAGTGTACCGGGACTAGCCTACGAGCAGTACTTC CASSVPGLAYEQYF
19 TRBJ1-3 TRBV4-1 . few TGCGCCAGCAGCCAAGACCCCCAAGAGCGACAGGAGCGATTGGACACCATATATTTT CASSQDPQERQERLDTIYF
13 TRBJ2-1 TRBV12-3/TRBV12-4 . . TGTGCCAGCAGTTCAGCAGGGAGCAATGAGCAGTTCTTC CASSSAGSNEQFF
17 TRBJ2-7 TRBV19 TRBD1 . TGTGCCAGTAGTATAATCGGTAGGGGACAGCGCGACTTCAAGCAGTACTTC CASSIIGRGQRDFKQYF
15 TRBJ2-1 TRBV7-3 TRBD2 . TGTGCCAGCAGCTTAACGCTAGCGGGGGCAGATGAGCAGTTCTTC CASSLTLAGADEQFF
17 TRBJ1-1 TRBV6-1 . many TGTGCCAGCAGTGAAGCGCTTCAGGGGACACAGAACACTGAAGCTTTCTTT CASSEALQGTQNTEAFF
15 TRBJ2-7 TRBV20-1 TRBD1 . TGCAGTGCTAGAGATATACAGGGGTTCTCCTACGAGCAGTACTTC CSARDIQGFSYEQYF
14 TRBJ2-7 TRBV6-8 . . TGTGCCAGCAGTTACTCAGGCAGCGCCTACGAGCAGTACTTC CASSYSGSAYEQYF
15 TRBJ1-1 TRBV7-8 . . TGTGCCAGCATCACCCCTTCTGGGGGGGGGAGTGAAGCTTTCTTT CASITPSGGGSEAFF